A selection of T cell receptor beta chains follows, all from one sample in a study of T cells in Graves' hyperthyroidism and ophthalmopathy. A single record per CDR3 protein comes from TCRdb applying MiXCR to the multiplex PCR reads. The sample has approximately 400,000 distinct CDR3 sequences; around 20% are singletons. Sequencing was carried out using blood. The receptors were gathered from a man aged 18 to 29 with Graves' ophthalmopathy. The CDR3 runs from the conserved cysteine through the conserved F or W. The D gene is left open where the match is weak. Only some rows state a clone size, as once, few, many or a class for expanded clones.

V,J,D,size,CDR3,DNA
TRBV9,TRBJ1-2,.,.,CASSVYGDNYGYTF,TGTGCCAGCAGCGTCTACGGGGATAACTATGGCTACACCTTC
TRBV15,TRBJ1-4,.,.,CATKPTSQEKLFF,TGTGCCACCAAACCCACTTCTCAGGAAAAACTGTTTTTT
TRBV9,TRBJ2-2,TRBD1,.,CASSAPTGALNTGELFF,TGTGCCAGCAGCGCCCCTACAGGGGCCCTTAACACCGGGGAGCTGTTTTTT
TRBV4-2,TRBJ2-3,.,.,CASSQMGASTDTQYF,TGTGCCAGCAGCCAAATGGGGGCTAGCACAGATACGCAGTATTTT
TRBV6-1,TRBJ2-7,.,many,CASSLSGRYSAYEQYF,TGTGCCAGCAGTCTCTCGGGGAGGTACAGTGCCTACGAGCAGTACTTC
TRBV10-1,TRBJ1-1,TRBD1,few,CASSSDRGVSSTEAFF,TGCGCCAGCAGTTCAGACAGGGGAGTTTCGTCCACTGAAGCTTTCTTT
TRBV4-1,TRBJ2-6,TRBD1,.,CASSFPPNQGAVFTGANVLTF,TGCGCCAGCAGCTTCCCTCCCAACCAGGGGGCGGTTTTTACTGGGGCCAACGTCCTGACTTTC
TRBV20-1,TRBJ1-5,.,many,CSARDLGYNPHF,TGCAGTGCTAGAGATCTGGGCTACAATCCGCATTTT
TRBV6-9,TRBJ2-7,TRBD1,once,CASSFRQGGEQYF,TGTGCCAGCAGTTTCCGACAGGGGGGCGAGCAGTACTTC
TRBV12-3/TRBV12-4,TRBJ2-7,.,.,CASSERSYEQYF,TGTGCCAGCAGCGAGCGATCCTACGAGCAGTACTTC